The 9 T cell receptor beta chains given below trace back to one sample, sequenced in a study of blood T cell repertoires in COVID-19. The data were produced by immunoSEQ multiplex PCR, yet TCRdb's version contains in-frame clones alone and is incomplete. This sample has under 450,000 clones, with approximately 86% found just once. Sequenced material: peripheral blood. The receptor source for this set is a woman in her sixties or seventies with COVID-19, enrolled during active disease.

This chain links TRBV6-6 with TRBJ1-2; possible D gene TRBD1, 5 bases. The V end lost 4 bases, the J end lost 4 bases, and 16 bases lay between the germline ends. This CDR3 is 15 amino acids long. Looked up from germline, CDR1 is MNHNY and CDR2 is SVGAGI (reference sequence). The CDR3 reads CASSSTDAGFYGYTF. CDR3 in DNA: TGTGCCAGCAGTTCAACGGATGCAGGGTTCTATGGCTACACCTTC.

This clone was detected only a few times. V gene TRBV7-9 combines with J gene TRBJ2-7; 10 bases line up with TRBD1. From germline, CDR1 is SEHNR and CDR2 FQNEAQ (reference sequence). The ends lost 4 bases at V and 0 bases at J; junction bases unmatched: 0. The CDR3 covers 14 residues. CDR3 in amino acids: CASSWDRGSYEQYF. The CDR3 DNA follows: TGTGCCAGCAGCTGGGACAGGGGCTCCTACGAGCAGTACTTC.

The chain is built from TRBV7-9 and TRBJ1-4; possible D gene TRBD1, 5 bases. This CDR3 spans 14 amino acids. Trimming stripped 9 bases from V and 4 bases from J, with 15 bases between. CDR1 and CDR2 from the germline V gene are SEHNR and FQNEAQ (reference sequence). CDR3 loop: CASTQTADNEKLFF. The CDR3 DNA reads as TGTGCCAGTACCCAGACAGCAGATAATGAAAAACTGTTTTTT.

The chain recombines TRBV7-6 with TRBJ2-1; 11 bases map to TRBD2. This CDR3 has 18 residues. The V segment lost 4 bases and the J segment 3 bases; nucleotides outside the gene matches: 11. CDR1 is SGHVS, CDR2 FNYEAQ, per germline. In DNA, the CDR3 is TGTGCCAGCAGCTCCCGCTCGGGACTAGCGGACGACTACAATGAGCAGTTCTTC. As protein: CASSSRSGLADDYNEQFF.

In its sample, this clone was seen a few times. This CDR3 is CASSTTGGAGNIQYF. The CDR3 coding sequence is TGTGCCAGCAGTACGACAGGGGGCGCCGGAAACATTCAGTACTTC. This chain uses TRBV6-6 with TRBJ2-4; 10 nucleotides agree with TRBD1. Germline V gives CDR1 MNHNY, CDR2 SVGAGI (reference sequence). The trim removed 5 bases at V and 6 bases at J, leaving 7 bases unmatched. CDR3 length: 15 residues.

This clone was seen once. This chain uses TRBV7-9 with TRBJ2-7; 8 nucleotides match TRBD1. After removal of 3 bases from V and 7 bases from J, the junction contained 2 bases not matched to a gene. Germline assignment: CDR1 SEHNR and CDR2 FQNEAQ (reference sequence). The CDR3 is 12 amino acids. Written as DNA, the CDR3 is TGTGCCAGCAGCTTCTGGACAGGGGAGCAGTACTTC. This translates into CASSFWTGEQYF.

The V call is TRBV7-8, the J call TRBJ2-5, with 9 bases fitting TRBD1. Germline V lookup: CDR1 SGHVS, CDR2 FQNEAQ. This CDR3 is built from 15 residues. Germline trimming cut 0 bases from V and 5 bases from J; bases unmatched to any gene: 4. The DNA of the CDR3 is TGTGCCAGCAGCTTAGCGGACAGGGGAGTGGAGACCCAGTACTTC. It yields the protein CASSLADRGVETQYF.

The chain links TRBV21-1 to TRBJ1-2; no DNA check was done on the table's D call, TRBD1. TRBV21-1 is marked as a pseudogene. The CDR3 sequence is 15 residues long. The CDR3 is CASSILQGPNYGYTF. For the CDR3, the DNA is TGTGCCAGCAGCATTTTACAGGGGCCTAACTATGGCTACACCTTC.

The J gene is TRBJ2-4, the V gene TRBV7-9; TRBD2 matches 11 bases. The CDR3 contains 16 residues. The V segment lost 2 bases and the J segment 6 bases; nucleotides outside the gene matches: 6. CDR1 is SEHNR and CDR2 is FQNEAQ in the germline V gene (reference sequence). DNA for the CDR3: TGTGCCAGCAGCTTAAATACCGGGACTAGCGGAAACATTCAGTACTTC. Translated: CASSLNTGTSGNIQYF. Drawing the rest from reference TRBV7-9 and TRBJ2-4, the complete variable domain is DTGVSQNPRHKITKRGQNVTFRCDPISEHNRLYWYRQTLGQGPEFLTYFQNEAQLEKSRLLSDRFSAERPKGSFSTLEIQRTEQGDSAMYLCASSLNTGTSGNIQYFGAGTRLSVL.